This T cell receptor (beta chain) came from a study of blood T cells in healthy people across ages. Next came a second PCR, run for roughly 6 to 11 cycles, which used a sample-barcoded 5' primer along with a J-beta primer mix. TCRdb called the 5' RACE reads again in MiXCR, with one record for every CDR3 protein. The data show 1,500,000 or so distinct CDR3 sequences, with roughly 43% seen just once and approximately 4.1% held by the top ten. Samples had at least 6 million PBMCs isolated from them. Sequenced sample: blood. This TCR was recovered from a woman aged 18-29 years in good health.

The CDR3 loop reads CASSYPLSLELRSNQPQHF. The CDR3 bases are TGTGCCAGCAGTTACCCACTATCTCTCGAACTTCGTAGCAATCAGCCCCAGCATTTT. The chain joins TRBV28 to TRBJ1-5; no clear D gene. Trimming took off 4 bases at V and 0 bases at J, with 22 bases between the two ends. The CDR3 length is 19 residues. CDR1 and CDR2 (germline): MDHEN, SYDVKM.